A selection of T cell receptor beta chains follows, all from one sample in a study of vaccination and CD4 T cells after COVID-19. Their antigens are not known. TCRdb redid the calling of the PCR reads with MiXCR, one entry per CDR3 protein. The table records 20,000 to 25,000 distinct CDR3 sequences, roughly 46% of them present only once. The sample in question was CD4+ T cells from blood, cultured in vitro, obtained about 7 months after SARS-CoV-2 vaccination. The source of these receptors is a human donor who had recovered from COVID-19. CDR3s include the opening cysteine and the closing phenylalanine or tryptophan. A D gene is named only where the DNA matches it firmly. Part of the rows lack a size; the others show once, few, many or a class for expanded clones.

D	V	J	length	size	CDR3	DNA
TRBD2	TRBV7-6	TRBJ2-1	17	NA	CASSDPRRLAAYNEQFF	TGTGCCAGCAGCGACCCCCGGCGTCTAGCGGCCTACAATGAGCAGTTCTTC
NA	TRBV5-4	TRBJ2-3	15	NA	CASSSRTESTDTQYF	TGTGCCAGCAGCTCGCGGACAGAAAGCACAGATACGCAGTATTTT
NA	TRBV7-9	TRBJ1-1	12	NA	CASSPMNTEAFF	TGTGCCAGCAGCCCCATGAACACTGAAGCTTTCTTT
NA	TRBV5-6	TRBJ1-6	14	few	CASSLAGVGSPLHF	TGTGCCAGCAGCTTGGCCGGCGTGGGGTCACCCCTCCACTTT
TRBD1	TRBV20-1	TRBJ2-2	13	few	CSASRGHSGELFF	TGCAGTGCTAGCAGGGGGCATAGCGGGGAGCTGTTTTTT
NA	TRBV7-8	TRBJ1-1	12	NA	CASSVLHTEAFF	TGTGCCAGCAGTGTGCTGCACACTGAAGCTTTCTTT
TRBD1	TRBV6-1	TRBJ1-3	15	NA	CASSALGQGGNTIYF	TGTGCCAGCAGTGCCCTAGGACAGGGTGGAAACACCATATATTTT
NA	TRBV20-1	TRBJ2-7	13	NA	CSARSWTDYEQYF	TGCAGTGCTAGATCTTGGACCGACTACGAGCAGTACTTC
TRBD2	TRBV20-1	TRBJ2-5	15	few	CSAFNSGGGQETQYF	TGCAGTGCTTTTAACAGCGGGGGTGGGCAAGAGACCCAGTACTTC
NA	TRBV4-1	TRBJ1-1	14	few	CASSQAGGHTEAFF	TGCGCCAGCAGCCAGGCTGGAGGGCACACTGAAGCTTTCTTT
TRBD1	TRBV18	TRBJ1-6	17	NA	CASSVQGVSSYNSPLHF	TGTGCCAGCTCAGTACAGGGGGTGAGCTCCTATAATTCACCCCTCCACTTT
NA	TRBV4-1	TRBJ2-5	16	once	CASSRQNTGARETQYF	TGCGCCAGCAGCCGACAAAACACGGGGGCGAGAGAGACCCAGTACTTC
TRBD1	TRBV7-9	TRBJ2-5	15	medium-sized	CASSLWQGAQETQYF	TGTGCCAGCAGCTTATGGCAGGGGGCGCAGGAGACCCAGTACTTC
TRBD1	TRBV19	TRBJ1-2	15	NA	CASSTYGTGSNGYTF	TGTGCCAGTAGTACTTACGGGACAGGGTCTAATGGCTACACCTTC
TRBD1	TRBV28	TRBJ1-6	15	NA	CASSLSDRGNSPLHF	TGTGCCAGCAGTTTATCCGACAGGGGGAATTCACCCCTCCACTTT
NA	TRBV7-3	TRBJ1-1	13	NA	CASSNRVDTEAFF	TGTGCCAGCAGCAACAGGGTCGACACTGAAGCTTTCTTT
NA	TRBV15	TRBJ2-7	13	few	CATSLGAEYEQYF	TGTGCCACCAGCTTGGGAGCGGAGTACGAGCAGTACTTC